This T cell receptor (beta chain) was profiled in a study of OX40 agonist ivuxolimab in advanced cancers. Study background: At doses from 0.01 to 10 mg/kg, patients were given intravenous ivuxolimab every 2 weeks. Study-wide points: Partial responders receiving 0.1-3.0 mg/kg showed among the lowest clonal expansion.

Remarks on this clone: What it binds is not known.

Germline-derived CDR1 and CDR2 are SGHKS and YYEKEE (reference sequence). The CDR3 spans 15 residues. V dropped 4 bases and J dropped 3; count of bases not matched to a gene: 6. The data were produced by immunoSEQ multiplex PCR, yet TCRdb's version contains in-frame clones alone and is incomplete. The table includes 91,000 or so clones, around 94% detected once. The sequence was obtained from an adult with an advanced solid tumor such as melanoma, head and neck, liver or kidney cancer. Source: CD4+ or CD8+ T cells sorted from blood, taken in a trial of the OX40 agonist ivuxolimab. The chain employs TRBV5-5 and TRBJ2-1, with 8 bases that match TRBD1. The CDR3 loop is CASSERQGRYNEQFF. In DNA, the CDR3 is TGTGCCAGCAGCGAGAGACAGGGGCGCTACAATGAGCAGTTCTTC.